This TCR beta chain was sequenced in a study of T cell repertoires in cytomegalovirus infection. TCRdb processed the reads anew with MiXCR; each CDR3 protein has one entry. The sample lists approximately 50,000 distinct CDR3 sequences; around 20% were seen once. This clonotype was seen more than once but under ten times. Antigen unknown. This CDR3 has 17 amino acids. The junction had 9 bases not matched to a gene; V was cut back by 0 bases and J by 4 bases. Per germline, CDR1 SGHTS and CDR2 YDEGEE. The J gene is TRBJ1-2, the V gene TRBV5-8, with 10 bases matching TRBD1. This clonotype was obtained from a human donor in good health (CMV status not recorded). Some clones in this sample may be carry-over from other donors' samples. Source: CD8+ T cells from cultured PBMCs, taken from culture after CMV antigen stimulation. The chain's CDR3 is CASSLARDRGFLYGYTF. The CDR3 DNA is TGTGCCAGCAGCTTGGCCCGGGACAGGGGCTTCCTCTATGGCTACACCTTC.